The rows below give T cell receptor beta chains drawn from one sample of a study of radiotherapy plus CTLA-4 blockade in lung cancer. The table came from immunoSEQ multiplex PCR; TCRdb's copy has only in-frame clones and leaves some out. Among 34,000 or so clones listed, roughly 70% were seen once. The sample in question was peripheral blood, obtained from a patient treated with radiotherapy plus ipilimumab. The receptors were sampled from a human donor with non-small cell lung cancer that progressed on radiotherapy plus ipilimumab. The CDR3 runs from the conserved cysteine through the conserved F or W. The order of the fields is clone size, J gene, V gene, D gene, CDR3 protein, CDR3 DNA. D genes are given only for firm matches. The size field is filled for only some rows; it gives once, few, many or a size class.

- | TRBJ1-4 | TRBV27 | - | CASSFLSGAGHEKLFF | TGTGCCAGCAGTTTTCTCAGCGGGGCGGGACATGAAAAACTGTTTTTT
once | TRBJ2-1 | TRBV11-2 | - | CASSSALSANEQFF | TGTGCCAGCAGCTCCGCTCTGTCCGCGAATGAGCAGTTCTTC
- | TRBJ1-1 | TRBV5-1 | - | CASSLGAGRTEAFF | TGCGCCAGCAGCTTGGGGGCAGGGCGCACTGAAGCTTTCTTT
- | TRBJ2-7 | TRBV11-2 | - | CASSLEFSYEQYF | TGTGCCAGCAGCTTGGAATTTTCCTACGAGCAGTACTTC
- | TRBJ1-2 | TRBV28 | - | CASSFWDGYTF | TGTGCCAGCAGTTTCTGGGACGGCTACACCTTC
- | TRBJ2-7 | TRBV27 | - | CASSFGLDYEQYF | TGTGCCAGCAGTTTCGGTTTAGACTACGAGCAGTACTTC
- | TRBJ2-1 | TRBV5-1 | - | CASSLDAGSSYNEQFF | TGCGCCAGCAGCTTGGATGCGGGTAGCTCCTACAATGAGCAGTTCTTC
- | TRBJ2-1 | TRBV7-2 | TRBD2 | CASSLASGYWGGDEQFF | TGTGCCAGCAGCTTAGCCTCGGGTTACTGGGGGGGGGATGAGCAGTTCTTC
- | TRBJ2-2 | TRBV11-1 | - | CASSLGGTNTGELFF | TGTGCCAGCAGCTTAGGGGGTACGAACACCGGGGAGCTGTTTTTT
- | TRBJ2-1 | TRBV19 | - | CASRGGYSYNEQFF | TGTGCCAGTAGGGGGGGATACTCCTACAATGAGCAGTTCTTC
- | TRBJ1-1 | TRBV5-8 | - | CAYRMGTEAFF | TGTGCCTACCGCATGGGCACTGAAGCTTTCTTT
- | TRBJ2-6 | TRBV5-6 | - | CASSLEARRLGANVLTF | TGTGCCAGCAGCTTGGAGGCCAGGCGGCTTGGGGCCAACGTCCTGACTTTC
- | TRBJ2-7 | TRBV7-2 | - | CASSLNYEQYF | TGTGCCAGCAGCTTGAACTACGAGCAGTACTTC
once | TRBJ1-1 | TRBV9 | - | CASSPLGGLNTEAFF | TGTGCCAGCAGCCCCCTGGGGGGCCTGAACACTGAAGCTTTCTTT
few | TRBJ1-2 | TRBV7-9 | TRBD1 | CASSRQGADYGYTF | TGTGCCAGCAGCCGACAGGGGGCAGACTATGGCTACACCTTC
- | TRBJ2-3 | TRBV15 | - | CATSRDRGTSSLTDTQYF | TGTGCCACCAGCAGAGATAGGGGAACTTCCTCTCTGACAGATACGCAGTATTTT
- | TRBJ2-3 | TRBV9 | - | CASSVIASAYTDTQYF | TGTGCTAGCAGCGTTATAGCGAGTGCCTACACAGATACGCAGTATTTT
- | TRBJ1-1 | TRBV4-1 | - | CASSHPDRGSRDTEAFF | TGCGCCAGCAGCCATCCCGACAGAGGGAGTCGGGACACTGAAGCTTTCTTT
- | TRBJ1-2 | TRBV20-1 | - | CSPDYGYTF | TGCAGTCCCGACTATGGCTACACCTTC
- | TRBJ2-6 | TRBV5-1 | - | CASSTGGGAGANVLTF | TGCGCCAGCAGCACAGGAGGGGGCGCTGGGGCCAACGTCCTGACTTTC
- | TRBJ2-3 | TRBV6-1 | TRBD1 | CASSARTGGFADTQYF | TGTGCCAGCAGTGCCCGGACAGGGGGTTTCGCAGATACGCAGTATTTT
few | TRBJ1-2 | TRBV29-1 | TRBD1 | CSVVGRGQGHYGYTF | TGCAGCGTTGTGGGCCGGGGACAGGGTCATTATGGCTACACCTTC
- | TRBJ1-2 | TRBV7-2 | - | CASSGSNYGYTF | TGTGCCAGCAGCGGCAGCAACTATGGCTACACCTTC
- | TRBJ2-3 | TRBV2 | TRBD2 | CASNDLPSGGLPTDTQYF | TGTGCCAGCAACGACCTCCCTAGCGGGGGGCTGCCCACAGATACGCAGTATTTT
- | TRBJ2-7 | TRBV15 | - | CATSRRGAAYEQYF | TGTGCCACCAGCAGGAGGGGGGCAGCTTACGAGCAGTACTTC
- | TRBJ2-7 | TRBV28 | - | CASSLSPWYEQYF | TGTGCCAGCAGTTTAAGTCCATGGTACGAGCAGTACTTC
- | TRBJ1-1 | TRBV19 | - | CASSIPPSHRATEAFF | TGTGCCAGTAGTATCCCACCCTCGCACAGGGCCACTGAAGCTTTCTTT
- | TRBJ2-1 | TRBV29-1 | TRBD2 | CSAGGKAGARYNEQFF | TGCAGCGCTGGGGGGAAAGCGGGAGCGAGGTACAATGAGCAGTTCTTC
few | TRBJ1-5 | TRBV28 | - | CASSLRGMGNQPQHF | TGTGCCAGCAGTTTAAGAGGGATGGGCAATCAGCCCCAGCATTTT
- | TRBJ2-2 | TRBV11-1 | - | CASSLVTGELFF | TGTGCCAGCAGCTTAGTTACCGGGGAGCTGTTTTTT
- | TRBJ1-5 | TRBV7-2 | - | CASSFGPSPQPQHF | TGTGCCAGCAGCTTTGGGCCGAGCCCCCAGCCCCAGCATTTT
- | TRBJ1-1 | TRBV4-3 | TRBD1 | CASSQGTGGSEAFF | TGCGCCAGCAGCCAAGGGACAGGCGGTTCTGAAGCTTTCTTT
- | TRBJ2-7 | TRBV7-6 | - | CASSLAGGVSEQYF | TGTGCCAGCAGCTTAGCGGGTGGGGTTAGCGAGCAGTACTTC
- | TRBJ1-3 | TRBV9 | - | CASSPGGGSGNTIYF | TGTGCCAGCAGCCCCGGGGGGGGCTCTGGAAACACCATATATTTT
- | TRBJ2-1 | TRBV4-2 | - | CASSQEKSSYNEQFF | TGTGCCAGCAGCCAAGAGAAGAGCTCCTACAATGAGCAGTTCTTC
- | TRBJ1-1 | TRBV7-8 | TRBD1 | CASSEPGQINTEAFF | TGTGCCAGCAGCGAACCGGGACAGATAAACACTGAAGCTTTCTTT
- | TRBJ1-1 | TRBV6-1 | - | CASSKLTALNTEAFF | TGTGCCAGCAGTAAGCTGACAGCCTTGAACACTGAAGCTTTCTTT
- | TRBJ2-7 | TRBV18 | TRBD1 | CASSPGTGRWEQYF | TGTGCCAGCTCACCAGGGACAGGGCGCTGGGAGCAGTACTTC
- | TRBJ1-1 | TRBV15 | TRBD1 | CATRAQGGRSTEAFF | TGTGCCACCAGAGCACAGGGGGGACGGAGCACTGAAGCTTTCTTT
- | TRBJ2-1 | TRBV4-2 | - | CASSQPGTPSPQFF | TGTGCCAGCAGCCAACCCGGGACACCTTCACCTCAGTTCTTC
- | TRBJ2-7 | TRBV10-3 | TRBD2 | CAIATGTSGAEQYF | TGTGCCATCGCCACCGGGACTAGCGGCGCCGAGCAGTACTTC
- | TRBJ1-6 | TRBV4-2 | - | CASSQERWNSPLHF | TGTGCCAGCAGCCAAGAACGGTGGAATTCACCCCTCCACTTT
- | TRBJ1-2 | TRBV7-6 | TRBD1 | CASSPHHGGDRRDYGYTF | TGTGCCAGCAGCCCTCACCATGGGGGGGACAGACGGGACTATGGCTACACCTTC
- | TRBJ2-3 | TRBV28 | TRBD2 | CAISLAGGVDTQYF | TGTGCCATCTCGCTGGCGGGAGGTGTAGATACGCAGTATTTT
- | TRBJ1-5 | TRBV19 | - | CASSARQEGNQPQHF | TGTGCCAGTAGTGCCCGCCAGGAGGGCAATCAGCCCCAGCATTTT
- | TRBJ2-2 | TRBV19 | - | CASSISPRGGAGELFF | TGTGCCAGTAGTATAAGCCCCAGGGGAGGGGCCGGGGAGCTGTTTTTT
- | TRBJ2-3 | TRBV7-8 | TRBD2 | CASSQIGLAGPTDTQYF | TGTGCCAGCAGCCAAATCGGGCTAGCGGGCCCCACAGATACGCAGTATTTT
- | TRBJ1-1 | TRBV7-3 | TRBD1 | CASSPQGADTEAFF | TGTGCCAGCAGCCCACAGGGGGCGGACACTGAAGCTTTCTTT
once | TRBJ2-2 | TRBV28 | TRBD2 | CASSPDGGTGLPGELFF | TGTGCCAGCAGCCCTGACGGAGGAACGGGACTACCCGGGGAGCTGTTTTTT
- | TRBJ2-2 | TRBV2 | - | CASSLRPYTGELFF | TGTGCCAGCAGTCTCCGGCCATACACCGGGGAGCTGTTTTTT
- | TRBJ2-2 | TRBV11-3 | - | CASSLDSTTGELFF | TGTGCCAGCAGCTTAGATAGCACCACCGGGGAGCTGTTTTTT